Described below is a single T cell receptor (beta chain) sequence and its context. The germline V gene encodes CDR1 SGHDN and CDR2 FVKESK. The CDR3 runs to 15 residues. V shed 6 bases, J shed 2 bases, and the junction held 7 bases outside the gene matches. Libraries were prepared by immunoSEQ multiplex PCR; TCRdb keeps only in-frame clonotypes and omits some of them. The top ten clones hold approximately 3.1% of a sample with a few hundred thousand clones, under 90% of them seen once. These data originate in a study of blood T cell repertoires in COVID-19. This receptor was taken from a woman between 18 and 29 years old with acute or convalescent COVID-19. V and J are TRBV14 and TRBJ1-5; 7 nucleotides match TRBD1. Sequencing was done on a sample of peripheral blood. The CDR3 DNA reads as TGTGCCAGCAGTCCGACAGGGAAGGGCAATCAGCCCCAGCATTTT. Its protein product is CASSPTGKGNQPQHF.